This T cell receptor beta chain originates from a study of T cells in Graves' hyperthyroidism and ophthalmopathy. Findings and caveats of the study: Blood samples included most of the expanded thyroid clonotypes exceeding 0.001. Ophthalmopathy was distinguished from stable hyperthyroidism by 13 V-J signatures.

The hyperthyroidism patients had all been newly diagnosed, and their disease duration was under 2 months. Their ages ranged from 18 to 65 years. Uncontrolled infection, other autoimmune disease, pregnancy or lactation barred patients from enrollment. This clonotype came up many times. Its antigen is unidentified. The germline V gene has CDR1 KGHSH and CDR2 LQKENI. V was trimmed by 6 bases and J by 7 bases, leaving 13 bases between them. This CDR3 has 13 residues. RNA transcripts provided the source from which TCR beta CDR3 regions were amplified. TCR CDR3 regions were first amplified by RT-PCR with HTBI primers. A single record per CDR3 protein comes from TCRdb applying MiXCR to the multiplex PCR reads. This table has 380,000 or so distinct CDR3 sequences, about a fifth appearing once.

The origin of this receptor is a woman between 18 and 30 years old with Graves' hyperthyroidism. Sequences were obtained from blood. The rearrangement links TRBV18 to TRBJ1-3, with D possibly matching TRBD1 (5 bases). CDR3: CASSSGVANTIYF. The CDR3 DNA is TGTGCCAGCTCCTCGGGGGTCGCGAACACCATATATTTT.